This T cell receptor beta chain is from a study of T cell responses to AZD1222 COVID-19 vaccine. The CDR3 totals 16 residues. V lost 5 bases, J lost 5 bases, and 16 bases lay in between. In germline, CDR1 is KGHSH, CDR2 LQKENI. Assay: immunoSEQ multiplex PCR; the TCRdb copy retains only in-frame clones and omits some. This table holds 150,000 to 200,000 clones, 93% found once. The origin of this receptor is an adult in good health. The chain employs TRBV18 and TRBJ1-6; no firm D call. Source: peripheral blood, taken on day 0 of AZD1222 vaccination. As DNA, the CDR3 is TGTGCCAGCTCAGGTATTTCGGTCGGCGATAATTCACCCCTCCACTTT. This translates into CASSGISVGDNSPLHF.